The TCR beta chain described here comes from a study of T cell responses to AZD1222 COVID-19 vaccine. Profiled with immunoSEQ multiplex PCR; TCRdb holds only in-frame clones, not every one. This table has 150,000 to 180,000 clones, 90% appearing once. Study-level findings and limits: Spike-specific TCR breadth and depth were elevated following two AZD1222 doses. Epitopes outside B.1.351 and B.1.1.7 mutated regions reportedly drew nearly half of spike TCRs. Repertoire samples came only from after the peak T cell response.

As to this clone: What it binds is not known.

The input for sequencing was peripheral blood, taken on day 0 of AZD1222 vaccination. The sequence was collected from an adult in good health.

The CDR3 is CASSAGTGNTIYF. The CDR3 bases are TGTGCCAGCAGCGCGGGTACAGGAAACACCATATATTTT. The chain employs TRBV9 and TRBJ1-3; D ambiguous. CDR1 is SGDLS, CDR2 YYNGEE, per germline. This CDR3 region has 13 residues. Trimming removed 3 bases from V and 4 bases from J, with 8 bases in between.